This is a list of T cell receptor beta chains from one sample in a study of T cell changes during pregnancy in multiple sclerosis. TCRdb's table, derived via immunoSEQ multiplex PCR, lists solely in-frame clones and lacks some. The data contain about 68,000 clones, about 90% of them singletons. The material sequenced was peripheral blood, taken in the second trimester of pregnancy. These receptors originate from a female donor with multiple sclerosis, enrolled in a pregnancy study. CDR3s include the opening cysteine and the closing phenylalanine or tryptophan. A D gene is named only where the DNA matches it firmly. The listing skips clone size in some rows; elsewhere it reads once, few, many or a size class.

TRBV5-1	-	TRBJ1-2	-	TGCGCCAGCAGCGAAACTGGAGTTTATGGCTACACCTTC	CASSETGVYGYTF
TRBV9	-	TRBJ2-7	-	TGTGCCAGCAGCACCGGCGGGGTCTCCTACGAGCAGTACTTC	CASSTGGVSYEQYF
TRBV7-3	-	TRBJ1-6	-	TGTGCCAGCAGCATCAACGGAGATTCACCCCTCCACTTT	CASSINGDSPLHF
TRBV7-2	-	TRBJ2-6	-	TGTGCCAGCAGCCTAGGAGGGCCCGGGGCCAACGTCCTGACTTTC	CASSLGGPGANVLTF
TRBV9	TRBD1	TRBJ2-7	once	TGTGCCAGCAGCTTAAACCCCTTATCGGGGGACAGGGGTTTCACCGAGCAGTACTTC	CASSLNPLSGDRGFTEQYF
TRBV2	-	TRBJ1-4	-	TGTGCCAGCAAACTGAGGTCTAATGAAAAACTGTTTTTT	CASKLRSNEKLFF
TRBV30	-	TRBJ1-1	-	TGTGCCTGGAGTCCCCCTAACAGGAACACTGAAGCTTTCTTT	CAWSPPNRNTEAFF
TRBV11-3	-	TRBJ2-3	-	TGTGCCAGCAGCTTCCAAACGACAGGTACAGATACGCAGTATTTT	CASSFQTTGTDTQYF
TRBV7-9	-	TRBJ2-5	-	TGTGCCAGCAGCTTAGAGTGGGACTCCCAAGAGACCCAGTACTTC	CASSLEWDSQETQYF
TRBV4-1	TRBD2	TRBJ2-1	-	TGCGCCAGCAGCCAACCTTATAGCGGGGGGCTATACAATGAGCAGTTCTTC	CASSQPYSGGLYNEQFF
TRBV7-2	TRBD1	TRBJ1-4	-	TGTGCCAGCAGCTTATATGGGCCCCGGACAGGGGATGAAAAACTGTTTTTT	CASSLYGPRTGDEKLFF
TRBV11-1	TRBD1	TRBJ1-2	once	TGTGCCAGCAGCCCGGACAGGGCGGGTGGCTACACCTTC	CASSPDRAGGYTF
TRBV10-3	-	TRBJ2-5	-	TGTGCCATCAAGCCAAGCGGGTCCGAGACCCAGTACTTC	CAIKPSGSETQYF
TRBV5-1	TRBD2	TRBJ2-5	few	TGCGCCAGCAGCTTGGTGGGGGGGACCCAAGAGACCCAGTACTTC	CASSLVGGTQETQYF
TRBV12-5	-	TRBJ1-1	-	TGTGCTAGTGGTCCGCAGGGGAAAGCTGAAGCTTTCTTT	CASGPQGKAEAFF
TRBV30	TRBD2	TRBJ2-4	-	TGTGCCTGGAGTGTACGAAATCTAGCGGGGGGGCTAGGGGTCAAAAACATTCAGTACTTC	CAWSVRNLAGGLGVKNIQYF
TRBV5-4	-	TRBJ1-1	-	TGTGCCAGCAGCCCCGGGGGGGTGGGGATGAACACTGAAGCTTTCTTT	CASSPGGVGMNTEAFF
TRBV6-5	TRBD1	TRBJ2-1	-	TGTGCCAGCAGTGCCGACAGGGAGAGGTACAATGAGCAGTTCTTC	CASSADRERYNEQFF
TRBV9	TRBD1	TRBJ1-1	-	TGTGCCAGCAGCGTCGGGGGACAGGGGGGAGCGGCTTTCTTT	CASSVGGQGGAAFF
TRBV7-2	TRBD2	TRBJ2-1	-	TGTGCCAGCAGCTTCGGGGGGGGTACGTATGAGCAGTTCTTC	CASSFGGGTYEQFF
TRBV4-1	TRBD1	TRBJ1-2	few	TGCGCCAGCAGCCAGGGGACAGGAGGCTATGGCTACACCTTC	CASSQGTGGYGYTF
TRBV5-4	-	TRBJ1-1	-	TGTGCCAGCAGCAATATACAGGGCGGATGGGTTTTCTTT	CASSNIQGGWVFF
TRBV29-1	-	TRBJ2-5	-	TGCAGCGTTGGCGGCGGATGGGAGACCCAGTACTTC	CSVGGGWETQYF
TRBV10-2	-	TRBJ2-3	-	TGCGCCAGCAGTGTTTCAGGGCCCCGCACAGATACGCAGTATTTT	CASSVSGPRTDTQYF
TRBV30	-	TRBJ1-4	-	TGTGCCTGGAGTCAGGGCAGAGGTAATGAAAAACTGTTTTTT	CAWSQGRGNEKLFF